These 24 T cell receptor beta chains share one sample of origin, sequenced in a study of T and B cells in COVID-19 patients. TRB was amplified from about 250-500 ng of blood genomic DNA. TRB rearrangements were amplified by multiplex PCR with BIOMED2 TRB-A/B primers. MiXCR, run by TCRdb on the multiplex PCR reads, gives a single entry per CDR3 protein. The sample gives 7,000 to 8,000 distinct CDR3 sequences, 26% of which show up once; 15% to 20% is in the top ten. The sequenced material came from blood. The receptors originated from a human donor with active COVID-19.

This clonotype is termed medium-sized. The chain is built from TRBV29-1 and TRBJ2-1, with 10 bases that match TRBD2. Losses at the gene ends were 4 bases for V and 7 bases for J; bases not matched to a gene: 7. This CDR3 is built from 14 residues. CDR1 SQVTM and CDR2 ANQGSEA come from the germline V gene. DNA of the CDR3: TGCAGCGTTGGAGGAGTAGCGGGAGGAAATGAGCAGTTCTTC. As protein: CSVGGVAGGNEQFF.

This clonotype is labeled medium-sized. The chain couples TRBV19 to TRBJ1-2; TRBD1 agrees at 8 bases. The CDR3 sequence is 14 residues long. From germline, CDR1 is LNHDA and CDR2 SQIVND (reference sequence). Losses at the gene ends were 5 bases for V and 4 bases for J; bases not matched to a gene: 6. CDR3 region: CASSEGQGRYGYTF. Here the CDR3 DNA reads TGTGCCAGTAGTGAAGGACAGGGCCGCTATGGCTACACCTTC.

The CDR3 DNA follows: TGTGCCAGCTCACGAGAGGCCTCCGTTAGGGGTGGCTACACCTTC. This gives the protein CASSREASVRGGYTF. This chain uses TRBV18 with TRBJ1-2; possibly TRBD1 for D (5 bases). V gave up 4 bases and J gave up 7 bases, with 19 bases separating them. Germline CDR1 KGHSH, CDR2 LQKENI. The CDR3 has 15 amino acids.

This clonotype was seen at least ten times. V and J are TRBV6-1 and TRBJ1-4, with D unresolved. V lost 5 bases, J lost 8 bases, and 18 bases lay in between. The length of the CDR3 is 15 residues. Germline lookup yields CDR1 MNHNS and CDR2 SASEGT. The CDR3 spells CASSSTRSASEKLFF. CDR3 in DNA: TGTGCCAGCAGTTCGACCCGAAGTGCGTCAGAAAAACTGTTTTTT.

The genes are TRBV20-1 and TRBJ2-2, with 13 bases matching TRBD2. Germline V gives CDR1 DFQATT, CDR2 SNEGSKA (reference sequence). The CDR3 is 16 residues long. V lost 5 bases and J lost 7; bases outside the gene matches: 10. CDR3 bases: TGCAGTGCTGCCAGAGGGACTAGCGGGACCGACGGGGAGCTGTTTTTT. It codes for CSAARGTSGTDGELFF.

This clonotype is judged medium-sized (0.01 to 0.1%). The V call is TRBV29-1, the J call TRBJ2-1, with 8 bases that match TRBD2. The CDR3 extends over 15 amino acids. Trimming removed 3 bases from V and 4 bases from J; junction bases left unmatched: 8. CDR1 is SQVTM, CDR2 ANQGSEA, per germline. Here the CDR3 DNA reads TGCAGCGTTGACAAGCGGGGGACAATTTACAATGAGCAGTTCTTC. Translating gives CSVDKRGTIYNEQFF.

The chain uses TRBV5-1 and TRBJ2-7; 7 positions agree with TRBD1. CDR3 length equals 14 residues. The V gene end was trimmed by 3 bases and the J gene end by 6 bases; junction bases not matched to a gene: 9. Germline assignment: CDR1 SGHRS and CDR2 YFSETQ. The CDR3 protein is CASSSRQGYGEQYF. CDR3 DNA: TGCGCCAGCAGCTCGAGACAGGGTTACGGCGAGCAGTACTTC.

This clonotype is medium-sized (0.01 to 0.1%) within its sample. The chain combines TRBV5-6 with TRBJ2-7; D gene uncertain. Germline V gene data show CDR1 as SGHDT and CDR2 as YYEEEE. Trimming left V 0 bases short and J 6 bases short, with 10 bases between. The CDR3 is 13 residues long. The CDR3: CASSLGTPGEQYF. Here the CDR3 DNA reads TGTGCCAGCAGCTTGGGGACGCCGGGCGAGCAGTACTTC.

This clonotype counts as medium-sized (0.01 to 0.1%). The V and J genes are TRBV19 and TRBJ1-3; D is ambiguous. The CDR3 has 15 residues. Germline V CDR1 and CDR2: LNHDA, SQIVND (reference sequence). V lost 7 bases, J lost 2 bases, and 15 bases lay in between. The DNA of the CDR3 is TGTGCCAGTACTCTGTCGATCAACGCTGGAAACACCATATATTTT. Translating gives CASTLSINAGNTIYF.

The V and J genes are TRBV4-3 and TRBJ2-7, with TRBD1 matching over 7 bases. Germline CDR1 reads LGHNA; CDR2 reads YSLEER. Trimming took 2 bases from V and 0 from J; bases not matched to a gene: 4. The CDR3 is 15 amino acids. CDR3 nucleotides: TGCGCCAGCAGCCAACAACGGACAGGCTCCTACGAGCAGTACTTC. Amino acid sequence: CASSQQRTGSYEQYF.

This clonotype is categorized as medium-sized. The V gene is TRBV7-6, the J gene TRBJ2-2; unclear D gene. V lost 2 bases and J lost 6, with 7 bases in between. The CDR3 covers 13 residues. The germline V gene has CDR1 SGHVS and CDR2 FNYEAQ. Here the CDR3 DNA reads TGTGCCAGCAGCTTAAGTGGAGCCGGGGAGCTGTTTTTT. This encodes CASSLSGAGELFF.

This clonotype was counted between two and nine times. The gene calls are TRBV7-9 and TRBJ1-1; maybe TRBD1 (5 bases). The CDR3 extends over 16 amino acids. Trimming cost V 3 bases and J 7 bases, with 21 bases left between them. Germline-derived CDR1 and CDR2 are SEHNR and FQNEAQ (reference sequence). CDR3 in DNA: TGTGCCAGCAGCTTCTCGCCGGGGGGGATCCAAGGTGAAGCTTTCTTT. Residues: CASSFSPGGIQGEAFF.

This clonotype is categorized as medium-sized. This chain links TRBV27 with TRBJ1-5; D uncertain. The CDR3 contains 13 residues. CDR1 and CDR2 from the germline V gene are MNHEY and SMNVEV (reference sequence). The ends were cut back, 4 bases at V and 2 bases at J, with 6 bases in the middle. This CDR3 reads CASSWEGNQPQHF. CDR3 in DNA: TGTGCCAGCAGTTGGGAGGGCAATCAGCCCCAGCATTTT.

As DNA, the CDR3 is TGTGCCAGTAGTATCGTCTCTGGAAACACCATATATTTT. This translates into CASSIVSGNTIYF. V and J are TRBV19 and TRBJ1-3; D uncertain. The ends were cut back, 3 bases at V and 0 bases at J, with 3 bases in the middle. The CDR3 covers 13 residues. The germline CDR1 and CDR2 sequences are LNHDA and SQIVND (reference sequence). Filled out from reference TRBV19 and TRBJ1-3, the complete variable domain reads DGGITQSPKYLFRKEGQNVTLSCEQNLNHDAMYWYRQDPGQGLRLIYYSQIVNDFQKGDIAEGYSVSREKKESFPLTVTSAQKNPTAFYLCASSIVSGNTIYFGEGSWLTVV.

Judged by abundance, this clonotype is medium-sized. The rearrangement joins TRBV15 to TRBJ2-7; D might be TRBD1 (6 bases). The CDR3 extends over 15 amino acids. The germline V gene encodes CDR1 LNHNV and CDR2 YYDKDF (reference sequence). Trimming shortened V by 2 bases and J by 7 bases, and 18 bases separated the two germline ends. CDR3 nucleotides: TGTGCCACCAGCAGAAGACCTAAATCAGGGGAGGAGCAGTACTTC. It specifies CATSRRPKSGEEQYF. Variable domain in full (rest from reference TRBV15 and TRBJ2-7): DAMVIQNPRYQVTQFGKPVTLSCSQTLNHNVMYWYQQKSSQAPKLLFHYYDKDFNNEADTPDNFQSRRPNTSFCFLDIRSPGLGDTAMYLCATSRRPKSGEEQYFGPGTRLTVT.

The V gene is TRBV5-6, the J gene TRBJ2-7, with D hard to call. V lost 2 bases, J lost 5 bases, and 14 bases lay in between. CDR1 SGHDT and CDR2 YYEEEE come from the germline V gene. The CDR3 covers 14 residues. The CDR3 region has the DNA TGTGCCAGCAGCTTAGGGTTCCCAGAGGACGAGCAGTACTTC. Its translation is CASSLGFPEDEQYF.

This clonotype was detected many times. This chain uses TRBV27 with TRBJ2-7; D call uncertain. V lost 0 bases, J lost 4 bases, and 13 bases lay in between. This CDR3 has 15 amino acids. Germline lookup yields CDR1 MNHEY and CDR2 SMNVEV (reference sequence). The CDR3 protein is CASSLSPDGRYEQYF. The CDR3 DNA sequence: TGTGCCAGCAGTTTATCCCCAGACGGCCGTTACGAGCAGTACTTC.

About this clonotype: A clone one base away is much larger, so this may be a read error. The V and J genes are TRBV6-8 and TRBJ2-3, with TRBD2 matching 13 bases. The CDR3 loop spans 15 amino acids. V was clipped by 4 bases and J by 4 bases; unmatched bases: 2. In germline, CDR1 is MNHGY, CDR2 SAAAGT. The CDR3 region has the DNA TGTGCCAGCAGTTTACTAGCGGGGGGGGCAGATACGCAGTATTTT. Amino acid sequence: CASSLLAGGADTQYF.

V gene TRBV6-4 combines with J gene TRBJ2-1, with D possibly called TRBD1 or TRBD2 (5 bases each). Trimming stripped 0 bases from V and 6 bases from J, with 9 bases between. The germline V gene has CDR1 MRHNA and CDR2 SNTAGT. The CDR3 has 14 residues. CDR3 amino acids: CASSDSGVANEQFF. The CDR3 region has the DNA TGTGCCAGCAGTGACTCGGGGGTGGCCAATGAGCAGTTCTTC.

The rearrangement joins TRBV12-3 or TRBV12-4 to TRBJ1-1; 9 positions match TRBD1. The V segment lost 7 bases and the J segment 3 bases; nucleotides outside the gene matches: 9. The CDR3 spans 15 residues. CDR3 residues: CASTGTGSRYTEAFF. The CDR3, as DNA: TGTGCCAGCACCGGGACAGGGTCAAGATACACTGAAGCTTTCTTT.

Only a few counts were recorded for this clonotype. V gene TRBV6-2 or TRBV6-3 combines with J gene TRBJ1-6, with TRBD1 matching over 9 bases. CDR1 MNHEY and CDR2 SVGEGT come from the germline V gene. This CDR3 contains 14 residues. Trimming removed 3 bases from V and 10 bases from J; junction bases left unmatched: 4. In nucleotides, the CDR3 is TGTGCCAGCAGTTATTGGACAGGGGTCTCACCCCTCCACTTT. It codes for CASSYWTGVSPLHF.

This clonotype came up a few times. This chain joins TRBV20-1 and TRBJ2-3; TRBD1 might be the D (5 bases). The CDR3 consists of 13 residues. The V and J ends lost 1 base and 2 bases respectively, with 7 bases between them. In germline, CDR1 is DFQATT, CDR2 SNEGSKA (reference sequence). Here the CDR3 DNA reads TGCAGTGCTAGAGGACAGATCACAGATACGCAGTATTTT. Protein sequence: CSARGQITDTQYF.

Relative to its sample, this clonotype is medium-sized. This chain uses TRBV27 with TRBJ2-2, with TRBD1 identical over 10 bases. Germline loops: CDR1 MNHEY, CDR2 SMNVEV (reference sequence). The V gene end was trimmed by 5 bases and the J gene end by 8 bases; junction bases not matched to a gene: 8. The CDR3 sequence is 15 residues long. CDR3 DNA sequence: TGTGCCAGCAGTCCATGGACAGGGGGAGGGGGGGAGCTGTTTTTT. Protein: CASSPWTGGGGELFF.

This clonotype has just a few counts. The rearrangement uses TRBV10-3 and TRBJ1-4; D remains ambiguous. CDR3 size: 13 residues. Germline assignment: CDR1 ENHRY and CDR2 SYGVKD. Trimming removed 7 bases at V and 0 bases at J, with 6 bases between. The CDR3 reads CAIKAATNEKLFF. DNA for the CDR3: TGTGCCATCAAGGCAGCAACTAATGAAAAACTGTTTTTT.